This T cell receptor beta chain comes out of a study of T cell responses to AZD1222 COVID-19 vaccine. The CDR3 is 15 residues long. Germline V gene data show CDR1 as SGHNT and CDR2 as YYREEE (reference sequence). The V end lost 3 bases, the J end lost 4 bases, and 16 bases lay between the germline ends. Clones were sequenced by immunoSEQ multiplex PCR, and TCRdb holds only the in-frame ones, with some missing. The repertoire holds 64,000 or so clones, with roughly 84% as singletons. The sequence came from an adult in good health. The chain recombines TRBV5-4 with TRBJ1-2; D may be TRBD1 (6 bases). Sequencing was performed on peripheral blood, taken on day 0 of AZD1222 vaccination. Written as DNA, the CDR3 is TGTGCCAGCAGCTCCTCGGGGGGACACGGCTATGGCTACACCTTC. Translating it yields CASSSSGGHGYGYTF.